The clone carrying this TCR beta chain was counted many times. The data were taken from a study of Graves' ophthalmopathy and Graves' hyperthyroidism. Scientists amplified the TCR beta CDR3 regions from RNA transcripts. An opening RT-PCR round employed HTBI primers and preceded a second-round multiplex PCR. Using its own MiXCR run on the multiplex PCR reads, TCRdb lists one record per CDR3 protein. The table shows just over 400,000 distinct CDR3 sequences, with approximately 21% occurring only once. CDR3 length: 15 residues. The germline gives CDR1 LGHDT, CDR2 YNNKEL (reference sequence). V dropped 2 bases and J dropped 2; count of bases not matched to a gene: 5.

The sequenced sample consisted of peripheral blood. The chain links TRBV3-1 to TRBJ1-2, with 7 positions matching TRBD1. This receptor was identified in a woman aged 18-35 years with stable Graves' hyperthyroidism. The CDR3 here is CASSQMGQLNYGYTF. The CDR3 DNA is TGTGCCAGCAGCCAAATGGGACAGCTCAACTATGGCTACACCTTC.